These 7 T cell receptor beta chains share one sample of origin, sequenced in a study of cytomegalovirus exposure and HLA in healthy donors. PCR employed 60 Vbeta and 13 Jbeta primers. Assay used: immunoSEQ multiplex PCR; TCRdb lists only in-frame clones, some missing. The data show about 150,000 clones, more than 60% seen once. Sequences were obtained from PBMCs. The receptors shown here come from a woman aged 30 to 39 in good health and CMV-seropositive.

This clone came up once. The chain couples TRBV28 to TRBJ2-1, with D unresolved. CDR1 is MDHEN and CDR2 is SYDVKM in the germline V gene. The CDR3 consists of 14 residues. Trimming took 7 bases from V and 1 from J, leaving 11 bases between them. The CDR3 loop is CASTHRVSYNEQFF. CDR3 DNA sequence: TGTGCCAGCACCCACCGAGTGTCCTACAATGAGCAGTTCTTC.

A note on this clone: Other nucleotide sequences from this sample produce the same CDR3. The chain is built from TRBV30 and TRBJ2-1, with D tentatively TRBD2 (5 bases). There are 13 residues in the CDR3. Germline V gene lookup returns CDR1 GTSNPN and CDR2 SVGIG (reference sequence). Trimming stripped 1 base from V and 3 bases from J, with 7 bases between. This chain's CDR3 is CAWSGGSYNEQFF. In nucleotides, the CDR3 is TGTGCCTGGAGTGGAGGGAGCTACAATGAGCAGTTCTTC.

V is TRBV5-1 and J is TRBJ1-2, with D perhaps TRBD1 (6 bases). The CDR3 is 15 amino acids. V gave up 4 bases and J gave up 5 bases, with 18 bases separating them. Germline V gene lookup returns CDR1 SGHRS and CDR2 YFSETQ. The CDR3 DNA is TGCGCCAGCAGCCCCAGGGGTAGCGCCAGTTATGGCTACACCTTC. Protein: CASSPRGSASYGYTF.

The chain uses TRBV7-9 and TRBJ2-7; 7 bases fit TRBD1. Germline CDR1 SEHNR, CDR2 FQNEAQ (reference sequence). Trimming took 5 bases from V and 2 from J; bases not matched to a gene: 15. The CDR3 is 17 residues long. CDR3 DNA sequence: TGTGCCAGCAGCCCACAAGAGACAGGGTTTTCGACCTACGAGCAGTACTTC. The encoded protein is CASSPQETGFSTYEQYF. Full variable domain (remainder filled in from reference TRBV7-9 and TRBJ2-7): DTGVSQNPRHKITKRGQNVTFRCDPISEHNRLYWYRQTLGQGPEFLTYFQNEAQLEKSRLLSDRFSAERPKGSFSTLEIQRTEQGDSAMYLCASSPQETGFSTYEQYFGPGTRLTVT.

The table lists this clone with a few counts. The chain employs TRBV5-1 and TRBJ1-2; a possible D gene is TRBD1 (6 bases). The V gene's germline CDR1 is SGHRS and CDR2 YFSETQ. The CDR3 is made up of 14 amino acids. V lost 2 bases and J lost 3, with 11 bases in between. CDR3 nucleotide sequence: TGCGCCAGCAGCTTCGAGGGGGTGGACTATGGCTACACCTTC. It encodes CASSFEGVDYGYTF.

The chain links TRBV7-3 to TRBJ2-7, with 8 positions matching TRBD2. The CDR3 contains 16 residues. Germline CDR1 is SGHTA and CDR2 is FQGTGA. Trimming took 0 bases from V and 6 from J; bases not matched to a gene: 10. CDR3 sequence: CASSLTYTGTSLEQYF. CDR3 DNA sequence: TGTGCCAGCAGCTTAACTTATACTGGGACTAGTCTCGAGCAGTACTTC.

V and J are TRBV28 and TRBJ2-1; 11 nucleotides align to TRBD2. This CDR3 contains 14 residues. V gave up 9 bases and J gave up 6 bases; unmatched junction bases: 7. Germline CDR1 and CDR2: MDHEN and SYDVKM. CDR3: CASMTSGMVNEQFF. The CDR3 region has the DNA TGTGCCAGTATGACTAGCGGGATGGTCAATGAGCAGTTCTTC.